This entry lists 2 T cell receptor beta chains sequenced from one sample in a study of T cell responses to AZD1222 COVID-19 vaccine (TCRdb year 2021). The library was prepared using the immunoSEQ multiplex PCR assay. The immuneACCESS repertoire file appears here via TCRdb, limited to in-frame rearrangements. These files lack a portion of the clones; in checked studies, under half of the deficit traces to unresolved V genes, and the cause of the others is not known. This sample is represented by approximately 150,000 clones; about 90% of them were singletons. Together, the top ten hold around 6.3% of the sample. Reading the label with the study, this specimen's time point is: about 28 days (+/-7) after the second vaccine dose. The specimen comprised peripheral blood, sampled 28 days after the second AZD1222 dose. Receptors originate from an adult who received the AZD1222 COVID-19 vaccine.

This chain links TRBV5-4 with TRBJ2-7, with D uncertain. The germline gives CDR1 SGHNT, CDR2 YYREEE (reference sequence). The CDR3 runs 14 residues. Trimming stripped 0 bases from V and 4 bases from J, with 11 bases between. CDR3 sequence: CASSLENRKYEQYF. The CDR3 DNA reads as TGTGCCAGCAGCTTGGAGAATAGAAAGTACGAGCAGTACTTC.

The V and J genes are TRBV28 and TRBJ1-2, with TRBD1 matching over 9 bases. The CDR3 is 14 amino acids. Germline V gene sequence: CDR1 MDHEN, CDR2 SYDVKM. The junction had 6 bases not matched to a gene; V was cut back by 2 bases and J by 8 bases. This chain's CDR3 is CASSLLDRGRGYTF. The CDR3 DNA sequence: TGTGCCAGCAGTTTACTAGACAGGGGGAGGGGCTACACCTTC.